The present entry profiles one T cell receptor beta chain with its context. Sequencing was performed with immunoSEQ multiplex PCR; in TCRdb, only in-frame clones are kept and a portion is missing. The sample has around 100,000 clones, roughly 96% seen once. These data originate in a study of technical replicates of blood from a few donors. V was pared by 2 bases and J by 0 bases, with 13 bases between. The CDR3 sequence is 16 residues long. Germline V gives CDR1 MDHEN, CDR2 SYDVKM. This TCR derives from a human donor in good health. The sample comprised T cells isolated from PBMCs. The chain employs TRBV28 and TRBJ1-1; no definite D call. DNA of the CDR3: TGTGCCAGCAGTTTACGTCTCTCGGGTCTGAACACTGAAGCTTTCTTT. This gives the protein CASSLRLSGLNTEAFF.